Listed below are T cell receptor beta chains from one sample, sequenced in a study of cytomegalovirus exposure and HLA in healthy donors. Profiling relied on immunoSEQ multiplex PCR, and the TCRdb table lists in-frame clones only, not all of them. The sample holds some 120,000 clones; 80% are singletons and the top ten take just over 1%. Sequencing was done on a sample of PBMCs. These receptors were taken from a human donor in good health. Each CDR3 is given without its conserved first and last residue.

TRBV28 | ASSPPMSDTEAF
TRBV19 | ASSTTGVQNTEAF
TRBV7-9 | SSSRGTGGLQETQY
TRBV7-9 | ASSRTDPYGYT
TRBV6-1 | ASSLGGQPQH
TRBV7-2 | ASSLQGFEQY
TRBV19 | ASSWQGNSPLH
TRBV7-2 | ASSALGASNQPQH
TRBV6-1 | ASSETFDEKLF
TRBV28 | ASSSTWTGESNQPQH
TRBV14 | ASSPGGRGAGHEQF
TRBV7-8 | ASSSGQGVTDTQY
TRBV7-9 | ASSPRTGEVGEQY
TRBV5-4 | ASSWTSGGPHEQF
TRBV28 | ASSLSAVMNTEAF
TRBV5-6 | ASSPGQGSNSPLH
TRBV2 | ASSDFRGNLGGYT
TRBV7-8 | ASSADSYSNQPQH
TRBV6-5 | ASSLVGPGELF
TRBV19 | ASADRGSYNEQF
TRBV6-6 | ASSYGAQGTNEKLF
TRBV19 | ASSIEWQASYGYT
TRBV10-2 | ASSESAGLWSGAQY
TRBV19 | ASKMGAGILGEQY
TRBV6-4 | ASRTGGFYT
TRBV4-2 | ASSPSGLAASTGELF
TRBV2 | ASSRGVATDTQY
TRBV7-9 | ASSRRDRGNSPLH
TRBV7-9 | SSSHELGELF
TRBV5-1 | ASSLEPGFDTGELF
TRBV6-6 | ATQRGTAKNIQY
TRBV6-5 | ASSYYGTGYGYT
TRBV7-9 | ASSWGVSWNEQF
TRBV27 | ASSLAPQY
TRBV7-7 | ASSAITSGGTYEQY
TRBV4-1 | ASSQGLAGSGEQY
TRBV18 | ASSPPVGRGETDTQY
TRBV5-1 | VCGEREKLF
TRBV11-2 | ASSLTTGSTEAF
TRBV2 | ATGTAEKLF